These T cell receptor beta chains were read from a single sample in a study of technical replicates of blood from a handful of donors. The protocol was immunoSEQ multiplex PCR, while the TCRdb copy is restricted to in-frame clones and leaves out a portion. Among about 70,000 clones listed, more than 90% were seen once. The specimen was T cells isolated from PBMCs. The receptors were sampled from a human donor in good health. CDR3s leave out the opening cysteine and the closing phenylalanine or tryptophan.

j_call v_call cdr3_aa
TRBJ1-3 TRBV7-9 ASSLATIGNTIY
TRBJ2-7 TRBV11-2 ASSHRVEQY
TRBJ2-3 TRBV30 AWISGGLTDTQY
TRBJ2-7 TRBV6-1 ASSETGTGGIYEQY
TRBJ2-7 TRBV19 ASRQGDPYEQY
TRBJ1-2 TRBV14 ASSQELGLGGYT
TRBJ2-7 TRBV27 ASSPGTAFSYEQY
TRBJ2-7 TRBV19 ASSIQQVSYEQY
TRBJ1-5 TRBV9 ASSGGGGGNQPQH
TRBJ2-7 TRBV28 ASSIALAGGYSYEQY
TRBJ2-1 TRBV9 ASSPSLATEQF
TRBJ2-7 TRBV11-3 ASSLDSGGASYEQY
TRBJ2-3 TRBV7-2 ASSLLWATQY
TRBJ2-7 TRBV7-9 ASSLLPGRSYEQY
TRBJ1-3 TRBV5-1 ASILRTGGNTIY